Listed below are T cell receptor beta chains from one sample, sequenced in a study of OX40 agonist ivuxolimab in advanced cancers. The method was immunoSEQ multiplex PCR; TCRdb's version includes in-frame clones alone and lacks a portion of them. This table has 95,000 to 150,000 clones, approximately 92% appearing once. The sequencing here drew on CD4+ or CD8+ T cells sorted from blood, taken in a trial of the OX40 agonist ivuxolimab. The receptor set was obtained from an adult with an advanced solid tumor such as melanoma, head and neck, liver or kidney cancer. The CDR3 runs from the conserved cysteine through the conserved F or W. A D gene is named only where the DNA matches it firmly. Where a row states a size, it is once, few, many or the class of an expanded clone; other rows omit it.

CASSLSKEADTQYF	TGCGCCAGCAGCTTGAGTAAGGAGGCAGATACGCAGTATTTT	-	TRBV5-1	-	14	TRBJ2-3
CAISENVPGVSTEAFF	TGTGCCATCAGTGAGAATGTGCCGGGTGTGAGCACTGAAGCTTTCTTT	-	TRBV10-3	-	16	TRBJ1-1
CASSLTLTGGGMGYGYTF	TGTGCCAGCTCACTGACCCTGACAGGGGGCGGCATGGGCTATGGCTACACCTTC	TRBD1	TRBV18	-	18	TRBJ1-2
CASSQDPGTRLYF	TGTGCCAGCAGCCAAGACCCGGGGACTCGGTTATACTTC	-	TRBV4-2	-	13	TRBJ2-7
CASTSLGVSSYEQYF	TGTGCCAGCACCTCTCTAGGGGTTAGCTCCTACGAGCAGTACTTC	-	TRBV6-1	-	15	TRBJ2-7
CASRTVLQETQYF	TGCGCCAGCAGGACGGTGCTTCAAGAGACCCAGTACTTC	-	TRBV5-1	-	13	TRBJ2-5
CASSVSVGDRPLFFF	TGTGCCAGCAGCGTCTCAGTGGGAGACAGGCCCCTATTTTTCTTT	-	TRBV9	once	15	TRBJ1-1
CASSDPGRGAWETQYF	TGTGCCAGCAGTGACCCCGGTCGGGGGGCGTGGGAGACCCAGTACTTC	-	TRBV6-1	once	16	TRBJ2-5
CAINQGGHEKLFF	TGTGCCATCAACCAGGGAGGGCATGAAAAACTGTTTTTT	-	TRBV28	-	13	TRBJ1-4
CASSLGKAGGPGDTQYF	TGTGCCAGCAGCTTAGGAAAGGCGGGAGGGCCGGGAGATACGCAGTATTTT	TRBD2	TRBV11-3	-	17	TRBJ2-3
CASTQTGGPEEGYTF	TGTGCCAGCACCCAAACAGGGGGTCCCGAGGAAGGCTACACCTTC	TRBD1	TRBV6-5	-	15	TRBJ1-2
CASSLEGRGLYGYTF	TGTGCCAGCAGCTTAGAGGGGAGGGGACTCTATGGCTACACCTTC	-	TRBV7-2	-	15	TRBJ1-2
CASSPTANTEAFF	TGTGCCAGCAGCCCGACAGCGAACACTGAAGCTTTCTTT	-	TRBV6-4	-	13	TRBJ1-1
CASSPGQGNTGELFF	TGCGCCAGCAGCCCAGGACAGGGTAACACCGGGGAGCTGTTTTTT	TRBD1	TRBV4-1	-	15	TRBJ2-2
CASQRTNQPQHF	TGTGCCAGCCAGAGGACGAATCAGCCCCAGCATTTT	-	TRBV5-8	-	12	TRBJ1-5
CASSPRALTGAGNTIYF	TGTGCCAGCTCACCAAGGGCTTTGACAGGGGCTGGAAACACCATATATTTT	TRBD1	TRBV18	-	17	TRBJ1-3
CASSQDPRYGNYGYTF	TGCGCCAGCAGCCAAGATCCTCGTTACGGCAACTATGGCTACACCTTC	-	TRBV4-1	-	16	TRBJ1-2
CASSRNPSGRSVTDTQYF	TGTGCCAGCAGCCGGAACCCTAGCGGGAGGAGTGTGACAGATACGCAGTATTTT	TRBD2	TRBV7-6	-	18	TRBJ2-3
CASSIKVGSDGYTF	TGTGCCAGTAGTATTAAAGTGGGCAGCGATGGCTACACCTTC	-	TRBV19	-	14	TRBJ1-2
CASSQDLVGGAFYEQYF	TGCGCCAGCAGCCAAGATCTGGTAGGGGGCGCTTTCTACGAGCAGTACTTC	TRBD1	TRBV4-3	-	17	TRBJ2-7
CASSLFSYVYNEQFF	TGTGCCAGCAGCTTATTCAGCTACGTCTACAATGAGCAGTTCTTC	-	TRBV7-9	-	15	TRBJ2-1
CSARDPRGAFF	TGCAGTGCTAGAGACCCCAGGGGAGCTTTCTTT	-	TRBV20-1	-	11	TRBJ1-1
CASSFGGAAKNIQYF	TGTGCCAGCAGTTTCGGGGGGGCGGCCAAAAACATTCAGTACTTC	TRBD2	TRBV28	-	15	TRBJ2-4
CASSLNPTSVPFF	TGCGCCAGCAGCCTAAACCCGACTAGCGTTCCGTTCTTC	TRBD2	TRBV5-1	few	13	TRBJ2-1
CAISGTGIYGYTF	TGTGCCATCAGCGGGACAGGGATCTATGGCTACACCTTC	TRBD1	TRBV10-3	-	13	TRBJ1-2
CASTQARGDNEQFF	TGTGCCAGCACTCAAGCGCGAGGGGACAATGAGCAGTTCTTC	-	TRBV6-5	once	14	TRBJ2-1
CASSNQLGQPVEKLFF	TGTGCCAGTAGTAACCAGCTTGGACAGCCTGTAGAAAAACTGTTTTTT	-	TRBV19	-	16	TRBJ1-4
CASSTAGGGETQYF	TGTGCCAGCAGCACAGCGGGAGGTGGAGAGACCCAGTACTTC	TRBD2	TRBV7-9	once	14	TRBJ2-5
CASSQDWGVRNQPQHF	TGCGCCAGCAGCCAAGATTGGGGGGTAAGGAATCAGCCCCAGCATTTT	-	TRBV4-3	-	16	TRBJ1-5
CASSFPSDNEQFF	TGTGCCAGCAGCTTTCCTAGCGACAATGAGCAGTTCTTC	-	TRBV5-4	-	13	TRBJ2-1
CSADRGGETQYF	TGCAGCGCCGACAGGGGTGGCGAGACCCAGTACTTC	TRBD1	TRBV29-1	-	12	TRBJ2-5
CASSLAYKAEKLFF	TGTGCCAGCAGCTTAGCGTACAAGGCTGAAAAACTGTTTTTT	-	TRBV11-1	-	14	TRBJ1-4
CASSTDRGAYEQYF	TGTGCCAGCAGTACTGACAGGGGAGCTTACGAGCAGTACTTC	TRBD1	TRBV6-1	-	14	TRBJ2-7
CASSLFTTGGDEQYF	TGTGCCAGCAGCTTATTCACTACAGGGGGCGACGAGCAGTACTTC	TRBD1	TRBV7-9	-	15	TRBJ2-7
CATSRVQMDEQYF	TGTGCCACCAGCAGAGTACAAATGGACGAGCAGTACTTC	-	TRBV15	-	13	TRBJ2-7